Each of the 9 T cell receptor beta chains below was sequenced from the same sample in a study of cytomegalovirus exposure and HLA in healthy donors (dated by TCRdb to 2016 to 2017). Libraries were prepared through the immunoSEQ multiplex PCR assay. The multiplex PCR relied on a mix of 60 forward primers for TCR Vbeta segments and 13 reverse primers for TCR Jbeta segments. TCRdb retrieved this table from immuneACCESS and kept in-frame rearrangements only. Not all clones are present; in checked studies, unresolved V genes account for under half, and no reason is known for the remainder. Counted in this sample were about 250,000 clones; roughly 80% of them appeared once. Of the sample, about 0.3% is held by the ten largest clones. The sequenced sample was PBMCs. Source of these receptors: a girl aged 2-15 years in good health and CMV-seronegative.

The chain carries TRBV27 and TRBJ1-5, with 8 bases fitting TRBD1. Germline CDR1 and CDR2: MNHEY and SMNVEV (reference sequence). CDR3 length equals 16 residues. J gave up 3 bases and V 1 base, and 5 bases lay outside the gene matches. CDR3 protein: CASSLLRTGNNQPQHF. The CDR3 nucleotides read TGTGCCAGCAGTTTATTGAGGACAGGGAACAATCAGCCCCAGCATTTT.

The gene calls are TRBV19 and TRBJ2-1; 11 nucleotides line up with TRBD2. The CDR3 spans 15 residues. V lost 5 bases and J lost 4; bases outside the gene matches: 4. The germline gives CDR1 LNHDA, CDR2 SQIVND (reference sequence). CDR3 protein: CASSVTSGEYNEQFF. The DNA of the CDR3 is TGTGCCAGTAGTGTGACTAGCGGGGAGTACAATGAGCAGTTCTTC. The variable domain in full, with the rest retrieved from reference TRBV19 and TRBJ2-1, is DGGITQSPKYLFRKEGQNVTLSCEQNLNHDAMYWYRQDPGQGLRLIYYSQIVNDFQKGDIAEGYSVSREKKESFPLTVTSAQKNPTAFYLCASSVTSGEYNEQFFGPGTRLTVL.

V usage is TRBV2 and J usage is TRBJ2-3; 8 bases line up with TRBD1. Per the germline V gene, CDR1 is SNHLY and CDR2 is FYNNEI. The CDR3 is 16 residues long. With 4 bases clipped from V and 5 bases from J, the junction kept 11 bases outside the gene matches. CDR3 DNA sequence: TGTGCCAGCAGTGCGGCCCAGGGGGCGCTGGGAGATACGCAGTATTTT. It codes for CASSAAQGALGDTQYF.

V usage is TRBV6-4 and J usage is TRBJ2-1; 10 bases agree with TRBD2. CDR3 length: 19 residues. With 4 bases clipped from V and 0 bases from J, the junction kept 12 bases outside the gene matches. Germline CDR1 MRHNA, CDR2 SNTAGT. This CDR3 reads CASSVPGTSASSSYNEQFF. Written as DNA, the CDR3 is TGTGCCAGCAGTGTCCCCGGGACTAGCGCCAGCAGCTCCTACAATGAGCAGTTCTTC.

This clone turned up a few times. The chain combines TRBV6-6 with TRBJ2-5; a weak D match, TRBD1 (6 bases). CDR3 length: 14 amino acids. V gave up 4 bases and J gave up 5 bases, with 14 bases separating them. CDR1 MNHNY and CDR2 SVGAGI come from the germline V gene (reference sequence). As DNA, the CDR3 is TGTGCCAGCAGTTGGGGGCTTAGGTGGGAGACCCAGTACTTC. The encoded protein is CASSWGLRWETQYF.

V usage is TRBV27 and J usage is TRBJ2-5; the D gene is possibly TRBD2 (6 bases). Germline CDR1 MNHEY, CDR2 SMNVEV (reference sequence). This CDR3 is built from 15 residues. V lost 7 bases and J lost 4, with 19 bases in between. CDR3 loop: CASNAQPGSPETQYF. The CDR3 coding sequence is TGTGCCAGCAATGCCCAACCCGGGAGCCCAGAGACCCAGTACTTC.

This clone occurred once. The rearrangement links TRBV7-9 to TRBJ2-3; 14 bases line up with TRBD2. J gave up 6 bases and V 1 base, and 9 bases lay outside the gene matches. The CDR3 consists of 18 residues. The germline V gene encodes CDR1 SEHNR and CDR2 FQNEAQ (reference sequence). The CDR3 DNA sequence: TGTGCCAGCAGCTTAGGGGGACTAGCGGGGGCCCTAAGCGATACGCAGTATTTT. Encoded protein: CASSLGGLAGALSDTQYF.

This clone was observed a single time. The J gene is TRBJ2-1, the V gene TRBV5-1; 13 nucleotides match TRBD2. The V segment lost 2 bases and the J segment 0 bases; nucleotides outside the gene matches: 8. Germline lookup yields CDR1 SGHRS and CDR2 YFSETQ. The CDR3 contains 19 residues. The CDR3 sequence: CASSFWTSGRPSSYNEQFF. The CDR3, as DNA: TGCGCCAGCAGCTTTTGGACTAGCGGGAGACCCAGCTCCTACAATGAGCAGTTCTTC.

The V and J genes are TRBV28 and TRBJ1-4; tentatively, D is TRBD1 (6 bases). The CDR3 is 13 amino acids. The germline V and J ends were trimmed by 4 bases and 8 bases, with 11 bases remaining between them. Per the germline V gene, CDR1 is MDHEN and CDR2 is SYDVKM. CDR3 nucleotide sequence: TGTGCCAGCAGTTGGGGGGGCGGGGAAAAACTGTTTTTT. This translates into CASSWGGGEKLFF.